Each of the 7 T cell receptor beta chains below was sequenced from the same sample in a study of persistence of HIV-infected CD4 T cells. Stimulation used approximately 9.6 ug/mL lysate from CMV-infected fibroblasts. CD40L/CD69 double-negative CD45RO-high memory CD4+ T cells were collected. The libraries were made with immunoSEQ version 4 in survey mode. TCRdb keeps only in-frame clones here, not all; method: immunoSEQ multiplex PCR. The profile shows more than 30,000 clones, around 76% of them singletons. Their target antigens are unknown. The sample here was CD4+ T cells sorted from PBMCs after 18-hour stimulation, taken from a patient who received antiretroviral therapy. The receptor set was obtained from an adult woman with HIV who was CMV-seropositive.

The chain has TRBV4-1 and TRBJ2-6; D is unclear. V was trimmed by 4 bases and J by 2 bases, leaving 12 bases between them. Germline-derived CDR1 and CDR2 are MGHRA and YSYEKL. The CDR3 extends over 16 amino acids. The CDR3 DNA sequence: TGCGCCAGCAGCCTGACACTCCGCGCTGGGGCCAACGTCCTGACTTTC. The encoded protein is CASSLTLRAGANVLTF.

This chain uses TRBV5-4 with TRBJ2-2, with 8 bases that match TRBD2. The CDR3 runs to 16 residues. Trimming at V came to 0 bases and at J to 0 bases, leaving 1 base not matched to a gene. The germline CDR1 and CDR2 sequences are SGHNT and YYREEE (reference sequence). CDR3 residues: CASSLAGGANTGELFF. The CDR3 coding sequence is TGTGCCAGCAGCTTGGCCGGGGGGGCGAACACCGGGGAGCTGTTTTTT.

The chain links TRBV4-1 to TRBJ2-3; 11 bases fit TRBD2. Germline-derived CDR1 and CDR2 are MGHRA and YSYEKL. Germline trimming cut 5 bases from V and 1 base from J; bases unmatched to any gene: 5. The CDR3 is 16 residues long. CDR3 protein: CASSEKLAGGTDTQYF. As DNA, the CDR3 is TGCGCCAGCAGCGAAAAACTAGCGGGGGGCACAGATACGCAGTATTTT.

V gene TRBV28 combines with J gene TRBJ1-1; 9 bases agree with TRBD1. The CDR3 has 14 amino acids. V was clipped by 3 bases and J by 4 bases; unmatched bases: 3. Looked up from germline, CDR1 is MDHEN and CDR2 is SYDVKM. Written as DNA, the CDR3 is TGTGCCAGCAGTTTGACAGGGGGTATCACTGAAGCTTTCTTT. Its translation is CASSLTGGITEAFF.

The genes are TRBV20-1 and TRBJ2-5; possibly TRBD2 for D (6 bases). The CDR3 is 14 residues long. The germline V gene has CDR1 DFQATT and CDR2 SNEGSKA (reference sequence). The V gene lost 3 bases and the J gene lost 9 bases, with 20 bases spanning the gap. CDR3 region: CSASLRDGVGAQYF. Written as DNA, the CDR3 is TGCAGTGCTAGTCTGCGGGATGGGGTTGGGGCCCAGTACTTC.

The V gene is TRBV29-1, the J gene TRBJ1-1; no clear D gene. The germline V and J ends were trimmed by 4 bases and 1 base, with 10 bases remaining between them. The CDR3 is made up of 13 amino acids. Germline lookup yields CDR1 SQVTM and CDR2 ANQGSEA. The CDR3 spells CSVAVSGNTEAFF. The CDR3 nucleotides are TGCAGCGTTGCGGTTTCAGGGAACACTGAAGCTTTCTTT.

The rearrangement joins TRBV6-5 to TRBJ1-5; no clear D. The CDR3 sequence is 14 residues long. V lost 4 bases and J lost 4, with 11 bases in between. CDR1 MNHEY and CDR2 SVGAGI come from the germline V gene. The CDR3 sequence is CASSLGLGNQPQHF. CDR3 nucleotides: TGTGCCAGCAGTTTGGGATTAGGAAATCAGCCCCAGCATTTT.